Presented here are 20 T cell receptor beta chains from one specimen sequenced in a study of CD8 T cells in ankylosing spondylitis. Broader study findings: In ankylosing spondylitis blood, a motif of about eight highly homologous TCR beta variants appeared characteristic.

MiXCR, applied by TCRdb to the 5' RACE reads, yields one record per CDR3 protein. Here the sample spans more than 650,000 distinct CDR3 sequences, about an eighth being singletons. Their specific antigens are unknown. The sample taken for sequencing was blood, either unsorted or a sorted T cell fraction (not recorded which). These TCRs come from a male donor with ankylosing spondylitis.

This clonotype was seen repeatedly, ten times or more. The chain has TRBV20-1 and TRBJ2-7; D unresolved. The length of the CDR3 is 11 residues. Per the germline V gene, CDR1 is DFQATT and CDR2 is SNEGSKA (reference sequence). V lost 1 base and J lost 3, with 4 bases in between. For the CDR3, the DNA is TGCAGTGCTAGAGCAGGCTACGAGCAGTACTTC. It specifies CSARAGYEQYF.

This clonotype has a handful of counts. The genes are TRBV18 and TRBJ1-1; D ambiguous. Germline assignment: CDR1 KGHSH and CDR2 LQKENI. The CDR3 is made up of 12 amino acids. The ends were cut back, 2 bases at V and 5 bases at J, with 6 bases in the middle. This chain's CDR3 is CASSPMRTEAFF. In DNA form, the CDR3 reads TGTGCCAGCTCACCAATGAGAACTGAAGCTTTCTTT. The variable domain in full, completed from reference TRBV18 and TRBJ1-1, reads NAGVMQNPRHLVRRRGQEARLRCSPMKGHSHVYWYRQLPEEGLKFMVYLQKENIIDESGMPKERFSAEFPKEGPSILRIQQVVRGDSAAYFCASSPMRTEAFFGQGTRLTVV.

This clonotype was observed a few times. This chain links TRBV6-5 with TRBJ2-7; TRBD2 agrees at 7 bases. The germline CDR1 and CDR2 sequences are MNHEY and SVGAGI. J gave up 1 base and V 2 bases, and 2 bases lay outside the gene matches. This CDR3 spans 14 amino acids. CDR3 DNA: TGTGCCAGCAGTTACGAGGGAGGGTCCTACGAGCAGTACTTC. Amino acid sequence: CASSYEGGSYEQYF.

This chain uses TRBV6-4 with TRBJ2-7, with a weak D call TRBD2 (5 bases). V dropped 9 bases and J dropped 3 bases, with 18 bases sitting between them. Germline V gene lookup returns CDR1 MRHNA and CDR2 SNTAGT. The CDR3 spans 14 residues. The CDR3 loop reads CASRNGLYDYEQYF. The CDR3 DNA reads TGTGCCAGTCGGAACGGACTTTACGACTACGAGCAGTACTTC.

This clonotype was counted a few times. CDR3 in DNA: TGTGCCAGCAGCCCCGGGACAGGGAGAGGCCAGCCCCAGCATTTT. This gives the protein CASSPGTGRGQPQHF. The rearrangement joins TRBV9 to TRBJ1-5; 9 bases match TRBD1. Germline CDR1 is SGDLS and CDR2 is YYNGEE. The trim removed 4 bases at V and 7 bases at J, leaving 9 bases unmatched. The CDR3 covers 15 residues.

The V gene is TRBV15, the J gene TRBJ2-5; TRBD2 is a possible D gene (7 bases). The CDR3 covers 13 residues. CDR1 is LNHNV, CDR2 YYDKDF, per germline (reference sequence). The V gene lost 9 bases and the J gene lost 5 bases, with 16 bases spanning the gap. The CDR3 nucleotides read TGTGCCACAGGGGGAGGGTTAGGGGAGACCCAGTACTTC. Translated: CATGGGLGETQYF.

The V and J genes are TRBV5-1 and TRBJ2-5; 7 nucleotides line up with TRBD1. There are 14 residues in the CDR3. CDR1 and CDR2 (germline): SGHRS, YFSETQ. V was pared by 4 bases and J by 5 bases, with 8 bases of the junction left unmatched. The DNA for the CDR3 is TGCGCCAGCAGCAATAGACAGGGAAGGGAGACCCAGTACTTC. Encoded protein: CASSNRQGRETQYF.

The chain is built from TRBV20-1 and TRBJ2-3; the D gene is possibly TRBD2 (5 bases). Deletions cut 3 bases from V and 6 bases from J, with 13 bases between. Germline V gene sequence: CDR1 DFQATT, CDR2 SNEGSKA (reference sequence). CDR3 length: 13 residues. The CDR3 DNA reads as TGCAGTGCTAGCGGGATTCACTGGGATACGCAGTATTTT. Its protein is CSASGIHWDTQYF.

This clonotype has more than one count but fewer than ten. J is TRBJ1-1 and V is TRBV10-3; D gene unclear. The V and J ends lost 1 base and 3 bases respectively, with 9 bases between them. This CDR3 region has 14 residues. The germline V gene encodes CDR1 ENHRY and CDR2 SYGVKD. The CDR3, as DNA: TGTGCCATCAGTGAGTGGATCGGTGACACTGAAGCTTTCTTT. Amino acid sequence: CAISEWIGDTEAFF.

This clonotype was counted only a few times. This chain joins TRBV4-3 and TRBJ1-2; D is undetermined. This CDR3 comprises 15 residues. V lost 1 base, J lost 8 bases, and 17 bases lay in between. In germline, CDR1 is LGHNA, CDR2 YSLEER. CDR3 in DNA: TGCGCCAGCAGCCAAGGTTTTGACCGCCGCGAGGGCTACACCTTC. Protein product: CASSQGFDRREGYTF.

This clonotype was counted ten times or more. This chain links TRBV7-2 with TRBJ1-2; D unclear. The CDR3 is 12 amino acids. Germline lookup yields CDR1 SGHTA and CDR2 FQGNSA. The V end lost 7 bases, the J end lost 7 bases, and 13 bases lay between the germline ends. CDR3 DNA: TGTGCCAGCACCCCTGAGGTAGTTGGCTACACCTTC. Translating gives CASTPEVVGYTF.

This clonotype was counted many times. This rearrangement joins TRBV29-1 to TRBJ1-1; D unclear. The CDR3 sequence is 13 residues long. Trimming took 3 bases from V and 4 from J, leaving 12 bases between them. Germline V lookup: CDR1 SQVTM, CDR2 ANQGSEA. Written as DNA, the CDR3 is TGCAGCGTTGATCGGCAGCTAAGCACTGAAGCTTTCTTT. Its protein product is CSVDRQLSTEAFF.

This chain joins TRBV29-1 and TRBJ1-5; a weak D match, TRBD1 (6 bases). Germline CDR1 is SQVTM and CDR2 is ANQGSEA. This CDR3 has 13 residues. Between the trimmed V and J ends, which lost 6 bases and 4 bases, there was a span of 13 bases. The CDR3 spells CSVQRGPNQPQHF. The CDR3 DNA sequence: TGCAGCGTACAACGGGGGCCGAATCAGCCCCAGCATTTT.

This clonotype was recorded a few times. V usage is TRBV5-6 and J usage is TRBJ2-3, with D possibly being TRBD1 (5 bases). The CDR3 totals 16 residues. Per germline, CDR1 SGHDT and CDR2 YYEEEE. V lost 0 bases to trimming and J lost 1 base, with 12 bases between them. The CDR3 DNA is TGTGCCAGCAGCTTGGCCAGGGTATACGGCACAGATACGCAGTATTTT. Translated, it gives CASSLARVYGTDTQYF.

The rearrangement joins TRBV5-1 to TRBJ2-2; weak D call: TRBD2 (5 bases). The CDR3 extends over 17 amino acids. Trimming cost V 0 bases and J 1 base, with 13 bases left between them. In germline, CDR1 is SGHRS, CDR2 YFSETQ. CDR3 residues: CASSLDGRRGNTGELFF. The CDR3 DNA reads as TGCGCCAGCAGCTTGGACGGCCGTCGGGGGAACACCGGGGAGCTGTTTTTT.

The chain recombines TRBV20-1 with TRBJ2-7; D could derive from TRBD1 or TRBD2 (6 bases each). V shed 4 bases and J shed 5 bases, with 21 bases lying between them. The germline gives CDR1 DFQATT, CDR2 SNEGSKA (reference sequence). CDR3 length equals 15 residues. CDR3 sequence (DNA): TGCAGTGCTATTTTGGGGGGCCCGGGTTCCAACGAGCAGTACTTC. Protein sequence: CSAILGGPGSNEQYF.

This clonotype occurred many times. This chain uses TRBV20-1 with TRBJ2-1; 8 bases match TRBD2. The germline V gene has CDR1 DFQATT and CDR2 SNEGSKA (reference sequence). The junction had 8 bases not matched to a gene; V was cut back by 3 bases and J by 7 bases. The CDR3 is 14 amino acids. The chain's CDR3 is CSASGGRPRNEQFF. For the CDR3, the DNA is TGCAGTGCTAGTGGCGGGAGGCCTCGGAATGAGCAGTTCTTC.

This clonotype turned up a few times. This sequence joins TRBV6-1 and TRBJ1-3; D is unresolved. The V end was cut by 11 bases, the J end by 0 bases, with 17 bases between. The germline CDR1 and CDR2 sequences are MNHNS and SASEGT. This CDR3 spans 15 amino acids. This CDR3 reads CAARKLGNSGNTIYF. The CDR3 DNA sequence: TGTGCCGCTCGAAAGCTAGGAAACTCTGGAAACACCATATATTTT.

V and J are TRBV20-1 and TRBJ2-3, with TRBD2 identical over 9 bases. Germline V gene sequence: CDR1 DFQATT, CDR2 SNEGSKA (reference sequence). The CDR3 runs 15 residues. The junction had 6 bases not matched to a gene; V was cut back by 3 bases and J by 2 bases. The CDR3 coding sequence is TGCAGTGCTAGTCGGCGGGGGGGACTCACAGATACGCAGTATTTT. Its translation: CSASRRGGLTDTQYF.

This chain links TRBV20-1 with TRBJ2-1, with 9 bases identical to TRBD2. The CDR3 extends over 15 amino acids. The V segment lost 0 bases and the J segment 5 bases; nucleotides outside the gene matches: 5. CDR1 is DFQATT, CDR2 SNEGSKA, per germline (reference sequence). The DNA for the CDR3 is TGCAGTGCTAGAGATCTCCAGCGGGGGGACAATGAGCAGTTCTTC. The encoded protein is CSARDLQRGDNEQFF.